The rows below give T cell receptor beta chains drawn from one sample of a study of blood T cells in healthy people across ages. TCRdb itself ran the 5' RACE reads through MiXCR, one entry per CDR3 protein. The top ten hold over 6.5% of the sample, which has roughly 1.4 million distinct CDR3 sequences, 45% to 70% seen once. Sequencing was done on a sample of blood. The receptors stem from a man younger than 35 in good health. Both conserved end residues are part of each CDR3. D genes are given only for firm matches. Size tells how often a clone was seen (once, few, many) or the class of an expanded clone, and some rows leave it out.

CDR3 protein	CDR3 DNA	V gene	clone size	J gene	D gene
CASRIPGLAAGYTF	TGTGCCAGCAGGATTCCGGGGCTGGCGGCCGGCTACACCTTC	TRBV5-5	.	TRBJ1-2	.
CASRLLAGAYEQYF	TGTGCCAGCAGATTACTAGCGGGGGCCTACGAGCAGTACTTC	TRBV12-3/TRBV12-4	few	TRBJ2-7	TRBD2
CSALPGQLYEQYF	TGCAGTGCGCTACCGGGACAGCTCTACGAGCAGTACTTC	TRBV20-1	.	TRBJ2-7	TRBD1
CAISEPGQGLGETQYF	TGTGCCATCAGTGAGCCAGGACAGGGTTTAGGAGAGACCCAGTACTTC	TRBV10-3	.	TRBJ2-5	TRBD1
CATRRLEPSYEQYF	TGTGCCACCAGACGACTAGAGCCCTCCTACGAGCAGTACTTC	TRBV15	.	TRBJ2-7	.
CASSFPSWGVDEQYF	TGTGCCAGCAGCTTCCCCAGCTGGGGAGTGGACGAGCAGTACTTC	TRBV12-3/TRBV12-4	.	TRBJ2-7	.
CSARVGTSGVLGTQYF	TGCAGTGCTAGAGTCGGGACTAGCGGGGTGTTGGGGACCCAGTACTTC	TRBV20-1	once	TRBJ2-5	TRBD2
CASSDPGQGYGYTF	TGTGCCAGCAGCGACCCGGGACAGGGCTATGGCTACACCTTC	TRBV2	.	TRBJ1-2	TRBD1
CASSQEKWPSGPEDYGYTF	TGTGCCAGCAGCCAAGAAAAATGGCCCTCAGGGCCAGAGGACTATGGCTACACCTTC	TRBV14	.	TRBJ1-2	.
CASSRTGGLGYNEQFF	TGTGCCAGCAGCAGAACTGGGGGACTAGGTTACAATGAGCAGTTCTTC	TRBV11-2	.	TRBJ2-1	TRBD2
CASRAAWEDSPLHF	TGTGCCAGCAGGGCAGCATGGGAGGACTCACCCCTCCACTTT	TRBV25-1	.	TRBJ1-6	.
CASSRSTSHTDTQYF	TGTGCCAGCAGCCGCTCAACCTCACACACAGATACGCAGTATTTT	TRBV12-3/TRBV12-4	few	TRBJ2-3	.
CPSSQISRGIGANVLTF	TGCCCCAGCAGCCAGATCAGTCGGGGAATTGGGGCCAACGTCCTGACTTTC	TRBV4-1	.	TRBJ2-6	.
CSAGMTGNGYGYTF	TGCAGTGCCGGCATGACAGGGAATGGCTATGGCTACACCTTT	TRBV20-1	once	TRBJ1-2	TRBD1
CASSSSPVDFEQYF	TGTGCCAGCAGCTCCAGCCCGGTCGACTTCGAGCAGTACTTC	TRBV27	.	TRBJ2-7	.
CARPGRGYTEAFF	TGTGCCAGACCCGGGAGGGGTTACACTGAAGCTTTCTTT	TRBV6-6	.	TRBJ1-1	.
CASSQDMVGNEQFF	TGCGCCAGCAGCCAAGATATGGTCGGGAATGAGCAGTTCTTC	TRBV4-3	.	TRBJ2-1	.
CASSDHDKVAPGDGYTF	TGTGCCAGCAGCGACCACGACAAGGTGGCACCAGGGGACGGCTACACCTTC	TRBV2	.	TRBJ1-2	.
CASSSLGGVNEKLFF	TGCGCCAGCAGCTCGCTTGGAGGGGTCAATGAAAAACTGTTTTTT	TRBV5-1	.	TRBJ1-4	.
CASSLGPLGQEQFF	TGTGCCAGCAGCTTAGGCCCGTTGGGGCAGGAGCAGTTCTTC	TRBV7-6	few	TRBJ2-1	.
CASSSAGQGMTGELFF	TGTGCCAGCAGTTCCGCGGGACAGGGCATGACCGGGGAGCTGTTTTTT	TRBV12-3/TRBV12-4	.	TRBJ2-2	TRBD1
CASSEASQRPGYTF	TGTGCCAGCAGTGAAGCCTCACAGCGTCCTGGCTACACCTTC	TRBV2	.	TRBJ1-2	.
CASRPGLFTTDTQYF	TGTGCCAGCAGACCGGGACTCTTCACCACAGATACGCAGTATTTT	TRBV7-2	few	TRBJ2-3	.
CSASAPQEAQYF	TGCAGTGCCTCAGCCCCCCAGGAAGCGCAGTACTTC	TRBV20-1	once	TRBJ2-5	.
CASSVLAGGGNEQFF	TGTGCCAGCAGCGTATTAGCGGGGGGCGGCAATGAGCAGTTCTTC	TRBV9	.	TRBJ2-1	TRBD2
CASSDTSGFSTDTQYF	TGTGCCAGCAGTGACACTAGCGGGTTCAGCACAGATACGCAGTATTTT	TRBV12-3/TRBV12-4	.	TRBJ2-3	TRBD2
CATSRVLGPSYEQFF	TGTGCCACCAGCAGAGTCTTGGGCCCGTCATATGAGCAGTTCTTC	TRBV15	few	TRBJ2-1	.
CSARGDTKNIQYF	TGCAGTGCTAGAGGGGACACAAAAAACATTCAGTACTTC	TRBV20-1	few	TRBJ2-4	.
CASSQDLGLSTGEQYF	TGCGCCAGCAGCCAAGATCTTGGGCTATCTACGGGCGAGCAGTACTTC	TRBV4-1	.	TRBJ2-7	.
CASSHSADAPYGYTF	TGTGCCAGCAGCCATTCAGCTGACGCTCCCTATGGCTACACCTTC	TRBV28	few	TRBJ1-2	.
CASSWTSGNTDTQYF	TGTGCCAGCAGTTGGACTAGCGGGAACACAGATACGCAGTATTTT	TRBV12-3/TRBV12-4	few	TRBJ2-3	TRBD2
CASSQDLTSRETQYF	TGCGCCAGCAGCCAAGATTTAACTAGTCGAGAGACCCAGTACTTC	TRBV4-1	.	TRBJ2-5	.
CASSSRTGWNEQFF	TGTGCCAGCAGCTCCCGGACAGGTTGGAATGAGCAGTTCTTC	TRBV5-5	few	TRBJ2-1	TRBD1
CASRRTGDYEQYF	TGTGCCAGCAGACGGACAGGGGATTACGAGCAGTACTTC	TRBV5-1	few	TRBJ2-7	TRBD1
CSAMKREGQYEQYF	TGCAGTGCCATGAAGCGGGAGGGCCAATACGAGCAGTACTTC	TRBV20-1	few	TRBJ2-7	TRBD2
CATSTPESWSKQYF	TGTGCCACCAGCACCCCCGAATCATGGTCCAAGCAGTACTTC	TRBV15	.	TRBJ2-7	.
CASSTLGTNTEAFF	TGTGCCAGCAGCACCCTTGGGACGAACACTGAAGCTTTCTTT	TRBV4-2	.	TRBJ1-1	.
CAISESTGVEQYF	TGTGCCATCAGTGAGTCGACGGGGGTCGAGCAGTACTTC	TRBV10-3	.	TRBJ2-7	.
CASSWTGHEQYF	TGCGCCAGCAGCTGGACTGGCCACGAGCAGTACTTC	TRBV5-1	.	TRBJ2-7	.
CASSHHRSRTRGQFF	TGTGCCAGCAGCCACCACAGGTCCCGGACGCGGGGCCAGTTCTTC	TRBV7-9	few	TRBJ2-1	.
CASSPGTPGVWQYF	TGTGCCAGCAGCCCCGGGACCCCAGGGGTTTGGCAGTACTTC	TRBV3-1	.	TRBJ2-5	.
CASTHQGGGELFF	TGTGCCAGCACCCACCAAGGTGGCGGGGAGCTGTTTTTT	TRBV6-2/TRBV6-3	.	TRBJ2-2	.
CASSPPNMGLRELFF	TGTGCCAGCAGCCCCCCCAACATGGGCTTAAGGGAACTGTTTTTT	TRBV11-2	.	TRBJ1-4	.
CSVTQVPNEKLFF	TGCAGCGTCACACAGGTTCCTAATGAAAAACTGTTTTTT	TRBV29-1	.	TRBJ1-4	.
CSAKGQGASGYTF	TGCAGTGCTAAAGGACAGGGGGCCTCTGGCTACACCTTC	TRBV20-1	few	TRBJ1-2	TRBD1
CSVGPGQATEAFF	TGCAGCGTTGGCCCGGGACAGGCAACTGAAGCTTTCTTT	TRBV29-1	.	TRBJ1-1	TRBD1
CASSRTERTGELFF	TGTGCCAGCTCCCGGACAGAACGCACCGGGGAGCTGTTTTTT	TRBV18	few	TRBJ2-2	.
CASSATGAKKFF	TGTGCCAGCAGTGCCACAGGGGCGAAGAAGTTCTTC	TRBV12-3/TRBV12-4	.	TRBJ2-1	TRBD1
CASSEGPRRELKVANYGYTF	TGTGCCAGCAGCGAGGGACCACGCAGGGAGTTAAAGGTTGCCAACTATGGCTACACCTTC	TRBV9	few	TRBJ1-2	.
CASLMGWRWTEAFF	TGTGCCAGTCTAATGGGCTGGAGATGGACTGAAGCTTTCTTT	TRBV13	.	TRBJ1-1	.
CSKRWGDTQYF	TGCAGCAAACGGTGGGGAGATACGCAGTATTTT	TRBV29-1	.	TRBJ2-3	.
CASSLTGDAPNYGYTF	TGCGCCAGCAGCTTGACAGGGGATGCGCCAAACTATGGCTACACCTTC	TRBV5-1	.	TRBJ1-2	TRBD1